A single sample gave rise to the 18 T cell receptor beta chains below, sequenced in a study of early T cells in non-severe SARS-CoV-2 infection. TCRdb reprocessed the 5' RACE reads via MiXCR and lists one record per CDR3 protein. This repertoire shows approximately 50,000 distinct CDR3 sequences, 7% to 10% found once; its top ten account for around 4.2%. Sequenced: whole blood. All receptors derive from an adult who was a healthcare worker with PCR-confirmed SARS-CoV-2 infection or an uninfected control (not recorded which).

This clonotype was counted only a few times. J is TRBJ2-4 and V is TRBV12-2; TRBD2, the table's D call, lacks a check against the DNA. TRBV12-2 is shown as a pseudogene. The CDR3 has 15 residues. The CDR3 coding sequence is TGTGCAAGTCGTAAATCGCGGGTAGCCAAAAACATTCAGTACTTC. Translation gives CASRKSRVAKNIQYF.

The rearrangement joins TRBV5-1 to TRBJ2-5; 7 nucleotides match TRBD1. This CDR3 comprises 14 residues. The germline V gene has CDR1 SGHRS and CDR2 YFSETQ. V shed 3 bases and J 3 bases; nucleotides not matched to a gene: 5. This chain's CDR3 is CASSYGTAKETQYF. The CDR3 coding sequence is TGCGCCAGCAGCTATGGGACAGCGAAAGAGACCCAGTACTTC. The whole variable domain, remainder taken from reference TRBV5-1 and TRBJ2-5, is KAGVTQTPRYLIKTRGQQVTLSCSPISGHRSVSWYQQTPGQGLQFLFEYFSETQRNKGNFPGRFSGRQFSNSRSEMNVSTLELGDSALYLCASSYGTAKETQYFGPGTRLLVL.

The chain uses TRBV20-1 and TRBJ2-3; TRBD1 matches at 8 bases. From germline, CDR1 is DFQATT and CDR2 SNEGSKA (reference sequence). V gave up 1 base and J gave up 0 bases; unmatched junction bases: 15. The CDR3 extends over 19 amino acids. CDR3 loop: CSARGQGAYMVTSTDTQYF. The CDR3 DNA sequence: TGCAGTGCTAGAGGGCAGGGGGCGTATATGGTGACTAGCACAGATACGCAGTATTTT.

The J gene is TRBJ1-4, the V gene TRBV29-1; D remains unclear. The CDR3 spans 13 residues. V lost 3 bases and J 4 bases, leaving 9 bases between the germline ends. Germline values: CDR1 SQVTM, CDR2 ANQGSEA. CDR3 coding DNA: TGCAGCGTTGAGATTGGGTTTAATGAAAAACTGTTTTTT. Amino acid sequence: CSVEIGFNEKLFF.

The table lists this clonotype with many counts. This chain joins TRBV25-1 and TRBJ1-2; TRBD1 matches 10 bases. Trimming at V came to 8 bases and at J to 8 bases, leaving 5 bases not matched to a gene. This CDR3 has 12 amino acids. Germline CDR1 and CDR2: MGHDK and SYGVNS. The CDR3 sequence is CASGDRGLGYTF. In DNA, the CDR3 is TGTGCCAGCGGGGACAGGGGCCTGGGCTACACCTTC.

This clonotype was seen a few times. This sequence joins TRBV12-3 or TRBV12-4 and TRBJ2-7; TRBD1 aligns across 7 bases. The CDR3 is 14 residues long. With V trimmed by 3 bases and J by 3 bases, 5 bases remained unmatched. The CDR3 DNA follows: TGTGCCAGCAGTTTCACGGGACAGATCTACGAGCAGTACTTC. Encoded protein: CASSFTGQIYEQYF.

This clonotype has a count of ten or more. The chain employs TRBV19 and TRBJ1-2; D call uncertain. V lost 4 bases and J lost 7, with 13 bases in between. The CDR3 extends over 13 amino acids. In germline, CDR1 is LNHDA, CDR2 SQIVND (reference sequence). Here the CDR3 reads CASSRDIQRGYTF. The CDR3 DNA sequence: TGTGCCAGTAGTAGAGACATTCAGCGTGGCTACACCTTC.

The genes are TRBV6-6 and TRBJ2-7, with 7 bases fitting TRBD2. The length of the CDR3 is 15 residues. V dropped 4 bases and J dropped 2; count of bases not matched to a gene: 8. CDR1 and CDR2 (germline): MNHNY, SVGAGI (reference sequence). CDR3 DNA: TGTGCCAGCAGTTTGGGGGGGAATCCCCCCTACGAGCAGTACTTC. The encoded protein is CASSLGGNPPYEQYF.

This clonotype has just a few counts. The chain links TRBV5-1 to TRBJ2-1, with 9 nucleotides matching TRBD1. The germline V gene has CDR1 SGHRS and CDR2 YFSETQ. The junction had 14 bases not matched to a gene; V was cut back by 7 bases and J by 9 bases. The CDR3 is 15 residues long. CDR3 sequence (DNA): TGCGCCAGCGGCGCCGGGACAGGGAGTGTCGGTGAGCAGTTCTTC. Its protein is CASGAGTGSVGEQFF.

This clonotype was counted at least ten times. The CDR3 here is CASSPRTYQPQHF. As DNA, the CDR3 is TGTGCCAGCAGCCCTCGGACCTATCAGCCCCAGCATTTT. The chain is built from TRBV7-8 and TRBJ1-5; no firm D call. This CDR3 has 13 residues. The ends were cut back, 5 bases at V and 5 bases at J, with 10 bases in the middle. Germline V gene data show CDR1 as SGHVS and CDR2 as FQNEAQ. Filled out from reference TRBV7-8 and TRBJ1-5, the complete variable domain reads GAGVSQSPRYKVAKRGQDVALRCDPISGHVSLFWYQQALGQGPEFLTYFQNEAQLDKSGLPSDRFFAERPEGSVSTLKIQRTQQEDSAVYLCASSPRTYQPQHFGDGTRLSIL.

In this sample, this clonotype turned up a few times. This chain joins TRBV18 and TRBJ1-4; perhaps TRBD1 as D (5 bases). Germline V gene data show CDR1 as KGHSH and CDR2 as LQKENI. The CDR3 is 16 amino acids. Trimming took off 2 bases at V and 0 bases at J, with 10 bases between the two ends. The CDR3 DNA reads TGTGCCAGCTCACCAATGACAGTTACAACTAATGAAAAACTGTTTTTT. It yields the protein CASSPMTVTTNEKLFF.

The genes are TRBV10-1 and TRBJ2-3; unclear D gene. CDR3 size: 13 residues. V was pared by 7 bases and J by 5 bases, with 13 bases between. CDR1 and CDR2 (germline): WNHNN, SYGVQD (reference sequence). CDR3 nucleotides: TGCGCCAGCACGGTCCGTTTTGGAGATACGCAGTATTTT. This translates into CASTVRFGDTQYF.

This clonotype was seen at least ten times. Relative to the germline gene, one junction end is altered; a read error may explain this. In DNA, the CDR3 is TGCAGCGTCGAAGCCCAGGGGAACACTGAAGCTTTCTTT. It translates to CSVEAQGNTEAFF. The V and J genes are TRBV29-1 and TRBJ1-1; D possibly corresponds to TRBD1 (5 bases). The CDR3 sequence is 13 residues long. Germline V lookup: CDR1 SQVTM, CDR2 ANQGSEA.

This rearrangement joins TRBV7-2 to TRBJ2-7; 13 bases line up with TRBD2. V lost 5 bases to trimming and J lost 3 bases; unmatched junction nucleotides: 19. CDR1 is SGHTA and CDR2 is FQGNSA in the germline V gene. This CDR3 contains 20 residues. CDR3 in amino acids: CASSGKGLAGKHVSFYEQYF. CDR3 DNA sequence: TGTGCCAGCAGCGGAAAGGGACTAGCGGGAAAACACGTCTCTTTCTACGAGCAGTACTTC.

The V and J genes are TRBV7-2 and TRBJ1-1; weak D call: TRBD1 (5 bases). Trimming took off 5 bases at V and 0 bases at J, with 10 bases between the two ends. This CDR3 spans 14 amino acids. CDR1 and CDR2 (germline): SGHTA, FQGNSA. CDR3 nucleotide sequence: TGTGCCAGCAGCCCGACAGTTATGAACACTGAAGCTTTCTTT. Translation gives CASSPTVMNTEAFF. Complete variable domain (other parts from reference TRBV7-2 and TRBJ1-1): GAGVSQSPSNKVTEKGKDVELRCDPISGHTALYWYRQSLGQGLEFLIYFQGNSAPDKSGLPSDRFSAERTGGSVSTLTIQRTQQEDSAVYLCASSPTVMNTEAFFGQGTRLTVV.

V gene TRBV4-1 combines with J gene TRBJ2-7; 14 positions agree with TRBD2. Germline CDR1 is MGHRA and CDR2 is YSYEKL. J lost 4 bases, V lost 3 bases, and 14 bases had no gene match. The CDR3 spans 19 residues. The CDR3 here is CASSHPGLAGAGSRYEQYF. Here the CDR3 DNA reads TGCGCCAGCAGCCACCCGGGACTAGCGGGAGCAGGGTCTCGGTACGAGCAGTACTTC.

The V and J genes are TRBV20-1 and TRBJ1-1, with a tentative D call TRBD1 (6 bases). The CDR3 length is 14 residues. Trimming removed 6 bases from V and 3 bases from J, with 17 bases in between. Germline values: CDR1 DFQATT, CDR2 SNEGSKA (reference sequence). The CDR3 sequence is CSAMRQATHTEAFF. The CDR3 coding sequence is TGCAGTGCGATGCGACAGGCGACCCACACTGAAGCTTTCTTT.

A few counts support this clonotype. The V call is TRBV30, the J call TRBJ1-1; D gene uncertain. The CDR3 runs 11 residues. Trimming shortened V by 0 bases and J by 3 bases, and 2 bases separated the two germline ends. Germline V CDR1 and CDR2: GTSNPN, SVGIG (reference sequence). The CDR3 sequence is CAWSVDTEAFF. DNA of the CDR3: TGTGCCTGGAGTGTAGACACTGAAGCTTTCTTT. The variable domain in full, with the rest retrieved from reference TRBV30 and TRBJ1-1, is SQTIHQWPATLVQPVGSPLSLECTVEGTSNPNLYWYRQAAGRGLQLLFYSVGIGQISSEVPQNLSASRPQDRQFILSSKKLLLSDSGFYLCAWSVDTEAFFGQGTRLTVV.